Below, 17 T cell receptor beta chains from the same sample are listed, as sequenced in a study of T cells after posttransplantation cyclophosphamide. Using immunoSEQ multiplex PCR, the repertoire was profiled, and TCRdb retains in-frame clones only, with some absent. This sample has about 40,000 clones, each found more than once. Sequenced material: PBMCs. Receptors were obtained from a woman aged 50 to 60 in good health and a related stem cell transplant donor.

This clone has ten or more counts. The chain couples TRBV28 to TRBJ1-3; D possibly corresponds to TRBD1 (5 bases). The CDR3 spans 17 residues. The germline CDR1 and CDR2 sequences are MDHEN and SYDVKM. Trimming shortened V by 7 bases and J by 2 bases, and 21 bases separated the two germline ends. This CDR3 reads CASTFVGGVMAGNTIYF. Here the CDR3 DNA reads TGTGCCAGCACCTTCGTGGGGGGAGTCATGGCTGGAAACACCATATATTTT.

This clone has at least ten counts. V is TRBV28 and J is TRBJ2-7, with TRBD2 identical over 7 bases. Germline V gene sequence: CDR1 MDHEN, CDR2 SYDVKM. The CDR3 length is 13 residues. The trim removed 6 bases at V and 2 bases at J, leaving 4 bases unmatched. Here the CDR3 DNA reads TGTGCCAGCAGGGGAGGGAACCCCTACGAGCAGTACTTC. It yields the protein CASRGGNPYEQYF.

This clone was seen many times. In nucleotides, the CDR3 is TGCGCCAGCAGCTTATTAGGACAGCCAACAGATACGCAGTATTTT. This gives the protein CASSLLGQPTDTQYF. V gene TRBV5-1 combines with J gene TRBJ2-3, with D perhaps TRBD1 (6 bases). V lost 2 bases and J 3 bases, leaving 13 bases between the germline ends. Germline V CDR1 and CDR2: SGHRS, YFSETQ. CDR3 length equals 15 residues.

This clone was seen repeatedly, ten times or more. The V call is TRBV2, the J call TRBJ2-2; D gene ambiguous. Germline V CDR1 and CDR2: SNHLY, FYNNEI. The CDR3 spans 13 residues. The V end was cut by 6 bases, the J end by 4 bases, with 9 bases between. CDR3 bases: TGTGCCAGCAGGGCCGCAAGCACCGGGGAGCTGTTTTTT. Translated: CASRAASTGELFF.

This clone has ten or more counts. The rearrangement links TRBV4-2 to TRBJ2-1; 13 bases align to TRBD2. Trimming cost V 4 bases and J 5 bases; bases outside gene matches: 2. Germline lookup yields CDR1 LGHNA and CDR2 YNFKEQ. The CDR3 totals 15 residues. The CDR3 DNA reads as TGTGCCAGCAGCCTCGGGACTAGCGGGGACAATGAGCAGTTCTTC. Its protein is CASSLGTSGDNEQFF.

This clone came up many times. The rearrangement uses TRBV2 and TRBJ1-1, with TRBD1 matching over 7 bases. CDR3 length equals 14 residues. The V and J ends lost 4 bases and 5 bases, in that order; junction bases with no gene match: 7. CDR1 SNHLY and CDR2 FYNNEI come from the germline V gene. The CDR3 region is CASSGGGEETEAFF. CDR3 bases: TGTGCCAGCAGTGGAGGGGGCGAGGAGACTGAAGCTTTCTTT.

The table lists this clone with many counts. Here the CDR3 reads CASSTELGGTDTQYF. As DNA, the CDR3 is TGTGCCAGTAGTACTGAGCTCGGGGGCACAGATACGCAGTATTTT. The chain recombines TRBV19 with TRBJ2-3; possibly TRBD2 for D (5 bases). The CDR3 has 15 amino acids. V lost 4 bases to trimming and J lost 1 base, with 12 bases between them. Germline CDR1 and CDR2: LNHDA and SQIVND (reference sequence).

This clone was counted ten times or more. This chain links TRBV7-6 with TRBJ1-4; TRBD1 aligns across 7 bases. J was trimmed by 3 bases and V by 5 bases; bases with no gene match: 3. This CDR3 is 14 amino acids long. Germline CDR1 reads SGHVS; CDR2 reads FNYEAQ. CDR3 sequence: CASSLTGANEKLFF. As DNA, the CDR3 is TGTGCCAGCAGCCTAACAGGGGCTAATGAAAAACTGTTTTTT. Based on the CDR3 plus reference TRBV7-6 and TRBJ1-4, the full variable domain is GAGVSQSPRYKVTKRGQDVALRCDPISGHVSLYWYRQALGQGPEFLTYFNYEAQQDKSGLPNDRFSAERPEGSISTLTIQRTEQRDSAMYRCASSLTGANEKLFFGSGTQLSVL.

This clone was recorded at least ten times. As DNA, the CDR3 is TGTGCCAGCAGCCCACCATACAGGGGGAGGGATGGCTACACCTTC. It codes for CASSPPYRGRDGYTF. The chain combines TRBV7-6 with TRBJ1-2; 8 bases match TRBD1. Looked up from germline, CDR1 is SGHVS and CDR2 is FNYEAQ. The V and J ends lost 5 bases and 6 bases, in that order; junction bases with no gene match: 11. The CDR3 sequence is 15 residues long.

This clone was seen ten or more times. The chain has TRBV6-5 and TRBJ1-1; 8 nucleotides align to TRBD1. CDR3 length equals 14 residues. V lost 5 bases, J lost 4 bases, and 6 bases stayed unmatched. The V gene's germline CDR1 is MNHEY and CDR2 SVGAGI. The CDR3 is CASSLYTGGTEAFF. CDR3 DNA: TGTGCCAGCAGTCTTTACACAGGGGGCACTGAAGCTTTCTTT.

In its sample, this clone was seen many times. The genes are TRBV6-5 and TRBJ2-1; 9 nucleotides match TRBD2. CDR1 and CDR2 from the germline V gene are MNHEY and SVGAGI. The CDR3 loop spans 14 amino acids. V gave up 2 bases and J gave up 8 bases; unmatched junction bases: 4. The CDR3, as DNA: TGTGCCAGCAGTTACCGACTAGCGGTTTATGAGCAGTTCTTC. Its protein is CASSYRLAVYEQFF.

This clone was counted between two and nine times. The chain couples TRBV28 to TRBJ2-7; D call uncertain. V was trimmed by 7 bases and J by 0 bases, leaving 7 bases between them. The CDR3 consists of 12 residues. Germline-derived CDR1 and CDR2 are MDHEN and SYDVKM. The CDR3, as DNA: TGTGCCAGCACCGGTGGCTCCTACGAGCAGTACTTC. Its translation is CASTGGSYEQYF. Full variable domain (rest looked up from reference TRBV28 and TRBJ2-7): DVKVTQSSRYLVKRTGEKVFLECVQDMDHENMFWYRQDPGLGLRLIYFSYDVKMKEKGDIPEGYSVSREKKERFSLILESASTNQTSMYLCASTGGSYEQYFGPGTRLTVT.

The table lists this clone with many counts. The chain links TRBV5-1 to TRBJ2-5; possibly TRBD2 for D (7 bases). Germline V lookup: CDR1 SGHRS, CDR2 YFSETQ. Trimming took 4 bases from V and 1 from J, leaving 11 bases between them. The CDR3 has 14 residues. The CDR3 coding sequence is TGCGCCAGCAGCCCGGGGGGCCCCCAAGAGACCCAGTACTTC. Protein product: CASSPGGPQETQYF. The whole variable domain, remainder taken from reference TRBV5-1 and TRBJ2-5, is KAGVTQTPRYLIKTRGQQVTLSCSPISGHRSVSWYQQTPGQGLQFLFEYFSETQRNKGNFPGRFSGRQFSNSRSEMNVSTLELGDSALYLCASSPGGPQETQYFGPGTRLLVL.

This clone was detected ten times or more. CDR3 sequence (DNA): TGTGCCAGCCTGATGACAGGGGATAAGAATGAGCAGTTCTTC. The encoded protein is CASLMTGDKNEQFF. The gene calls are TRBV6-1 and TRBJ2-1; 8 bases align to TRBD1. The CDR3 totals 14 residues. The V gene's germline CDR1 is MNHNS and CDR2 SASEGT. J gave up 7 bases and V 8 bases, and 10 bases lay outside the gene matches.

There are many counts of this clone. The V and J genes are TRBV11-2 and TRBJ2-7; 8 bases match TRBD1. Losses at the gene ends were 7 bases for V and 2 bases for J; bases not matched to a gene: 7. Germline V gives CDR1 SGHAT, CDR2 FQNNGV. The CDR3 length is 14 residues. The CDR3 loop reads CASTQPGQAYEQYF. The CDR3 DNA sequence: TGTGCCAGCACCCAACCGGGACAGGCCTACGAGCAGTACTTC.

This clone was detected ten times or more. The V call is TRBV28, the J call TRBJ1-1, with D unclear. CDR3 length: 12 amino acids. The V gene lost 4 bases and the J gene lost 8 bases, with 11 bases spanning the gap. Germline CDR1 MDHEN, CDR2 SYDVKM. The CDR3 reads CASSSPGVEAFF. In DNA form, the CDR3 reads TGTGCCAGCAGTTCGCCCGGGGTGGAAGCTTTCTTT. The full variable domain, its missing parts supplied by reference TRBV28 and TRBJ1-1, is DVKVTQSSRYLVKRTGEKVFLECVQDMDHENMFWYRQDPGLGLRLIYFSYDVKMKEKGDIPEGYSVSREKKERFSLILESASTNQTSMYLCASSSPGVEAFFGQGTRLTVV.

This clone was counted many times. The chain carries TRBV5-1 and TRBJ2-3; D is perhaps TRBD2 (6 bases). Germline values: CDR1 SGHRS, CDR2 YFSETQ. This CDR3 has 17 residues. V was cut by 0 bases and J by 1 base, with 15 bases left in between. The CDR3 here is CASSLEGRRAGTDTQYF. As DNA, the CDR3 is TGCGCCAGCAGCTTGGAAGGGAGGCGGGCCGGCACAGATACGCAGTATTTT.